This TCR beta chain was sequenced in a study of shared clonotypes between healthy human individuals. Repertoires were generated with immunoSEQ multiplex PCR, while TCRdb's copy carries only in-frame clones and drops some. The sample includes roughly 2,300,000 clones, about nine tenths of them seen just once. This CDR3 comprises 14 residues. Trimming took 3 bases from V and 2 from J, leaving 8 bases between them. The germline V gene has CDR1 KGHSH and CDR2 LQKENI. Concerning this clone itself: Other DNA sequences in the same sample also yield this CDR3.

Sequencing was carried out using naive CD4+ T cells from PBMCs. Subset of the sample: CD45RA+ positively selected. This receptor was taken from a man aged 18-30 years in good health. Some clones in this sample may be carry-over from other donors' samples. This chain links TRBV18 with TRBJ2-1, with a tentative D call TRBD1 (5 bases). CDR3 protein: CASSPGQAYNEQFF. Written as DNA, the CDR3 is TGTGCCAGCTCACCGGGGCAGGCCTACAATGAGCAGTTCTTC.